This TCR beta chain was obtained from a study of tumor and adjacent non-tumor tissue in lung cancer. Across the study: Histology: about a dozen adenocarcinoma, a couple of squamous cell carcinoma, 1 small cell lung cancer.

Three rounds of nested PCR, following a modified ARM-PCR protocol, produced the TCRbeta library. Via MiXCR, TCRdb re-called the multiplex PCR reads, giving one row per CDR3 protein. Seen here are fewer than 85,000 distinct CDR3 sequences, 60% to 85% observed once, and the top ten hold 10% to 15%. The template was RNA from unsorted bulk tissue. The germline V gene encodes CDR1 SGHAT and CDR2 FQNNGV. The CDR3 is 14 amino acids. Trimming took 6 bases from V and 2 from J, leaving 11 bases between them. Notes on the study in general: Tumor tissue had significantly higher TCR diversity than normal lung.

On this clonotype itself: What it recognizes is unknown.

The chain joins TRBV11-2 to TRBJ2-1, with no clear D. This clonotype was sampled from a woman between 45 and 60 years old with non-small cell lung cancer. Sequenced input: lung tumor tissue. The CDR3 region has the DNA TGTGCCAGCAGTTTATATAAAGCCTACAATGAGCAGTTCTTC. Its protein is CASSLYKAYNEQFF.